The clone carrying this T cell receptor (beta chain) was found many times. Its antigen remains unidentified. Time point in this sample: healthy volunteer bleed at 6 weeks. Someone pulled total RNA out of unfractionated whole blood. Unique molecular identifiers were attached to individual cDNA molecules during library preparation. TCRdb re-called the RACE reads with MiXCR, one entry per CDR3 protein. Here the sample spans about 37,000 distinct CDR3 sequences, about 5.5% being singletons. Unmatched junction bases numbered 8, after V lost 7 bases and J lost 3 bases. Germline loops: CDR1 MDHEN, CDR2 SYDVKM. The CDR3 consists of 16 residues. This sample was included in a study of human T cells and chemical hapten exposure. Study-wide findings and caveats: No alteration of TCRs above 1 in 1000 frequency was seen with DPC sensitization.

The sequenced sample was whole blood. The sequence was collected from a human donor in good health. Some clones in this sample may be carry-over from other donors' samples. This sequence joins TRBV28 and TRBJ2-3; 12 nucleotides line up with TRBD2. The CDR3 here is CASTILGTSGTDTQYF. Written as DNA, the CDR3 is TGTGCCAGCACTATTCTCGGGACTAGCGGGACAGATACGCAGTATTTT.